The T cell receptor beta chain described here comes from a study of shared clonotypes between healthy human individuals. Study findings and constraints: In general, naive subsets displayed greater estimated richness than memory subsets did.

With respect to this clone: Its antigen is as yet unknown.

The assay used deep level. Some clones are missing from TCRdb's copy, which holds only in-frame ones; the method was immunoSEQ multiplex PCR. The profile covers about 2.4 million clones, with approximately 93% appearing a single time and about 0.39% taken by the ten largest. Sequenced material: naive CD4+ T cells from PBMCs. Stated subset: CD45RA+ positively selected. The source is a young man in good health. Some clones in this sample may be carry-over from other donors' samples.

The CDR3 is CSVERGHSEAFF. The CDR3 DNA is TGCAGCGTTGAAAGGGGGCACTCTGAAGCTTTCTTT. J is TRBJ1-1 and V is TRBV29-1; 7 bases are shared with TRBD1. V trimming: 2 bases; J trimming: 6 bases; junction bases outside the gene matches: 3. CDR3 length equals 12 residues. Germline V lookup: CDR1 SQVTM, CDR2 ANQGSEA.